A selection of T cell receptor beta chains follows, all from one sample in a study of molecular identifiers for immune sequencing clone quantification. TCRdb recomputed calls from the PCR reads with MiXCR, one row per CDR3 protein. This table has 400,000 to 600,000 distinct CDR3 sequences, roughly 24% appearing once. Specimen: naive CD8+ T cells from blood, with Jurkat cell RNA spiked in. Receptors were obtained from a human donor in good health. Some libraries in this study had Jurkat cell RNA spiked in. Each CDR3 is given with its conserved first and last residue. Fields, in order: CDR3 protein, J gene, V gene, clone size. Clone size appears in some rows only: once, few, many, or a class for an expanded clone.

CASSQFQEGSYEQYF,TRBJ2-7,TRBV4-3,.
CASSSKPGTGGNTGELFF,TRBJ2-2,TRBV4-1,.
CASSDLAGLLVETQCF,TRBJ2-5,TRBV27,.
CARNAGQRGDTQYF,TRBJ2-3,TRBV13,.
CSVGLWRGRGYEQYF,TRBJ2-7,TRBV29-1,many
CAISEARLASADTQYF,TRBJ2-3,TRBV10-3,.
CASSVTSAGSHGYTF,TRBJ1-2,TRBV9,.
CASSVAPSGYNEQFF,TRBJ2-1,TRBV9,many
CASNHPERGAWNTQYF,TRBJ2-3,TRBV12-3/TRBV12-4,many
CASSPGKYYGYTF,TRBJ1-2,TRBV6-2/TRBV6-3,.
CASSQDLVRTGSSYEQYF,TRBJ2-7,TRBV4-3,.
CASSKTTAPPFNEQFF,TRBJ2-1,TRBV27,few
CASSVGGRSEQYF,TRBJ2-7,TRBV9,.
CASSFPGVTDTQYF,TRBJ2-3,TRBV12-3/TRBV12-4,few
CASSFVLGEQDTQYF,TRBJ2-3,TRBV28,few
CATSDRQGYQPQHF,TRBJ1-5,TRBV24-1,.
CAISEQSSYNEQFF,TRBJ2-1,TRBV10-3,few
CASSPGGFRETQYF,TRBJ2-5,TRBV7-9,.
CATGGADQEETQYF,TRBJ2-5,TRBV24-1,few
CASSQKIEGLVYNEQFF,TRBJ2-1,TRBV4-1,few
CASRPLIGTENEKLFF,TRBJ1-4,TRBV2,many
CASSQAFPSTDTQYF,TRBJ2-3,TRBV4-3,few
CASSQDAYYEQYF,TRBJ2-7,TRBV4-2,many
CSAGEGTPIYHTDTQYF,TRBJ2-3,TRBV20-1,.
CASSQYHSGGGIGELFF,TRBJ2-2,TRBV7-3,.
CASSLGLEAFF,TRBJ1-1,TRBV12-3/TRBV12-4,many
CASSLTQGRQPQHF,TRBJ1-5,TRBV7-2,many
CASRAGGSYERYF,TRBJ2-7,TRBV27,.
CASSKQAGGEKLFF,TRBJ1-4,TRBV12-3/TRBV12-4,.
CAISEGLAGTYNEQFF,TRBJ2-1,TRBV10-3,few
CASSDTGTSGNTIYF,TRBJ1-3,TRBV12-3/TRBV12-4,few
CASSQGIHRGPETQYF,TRBJ2-5,TRBV4-1,few
CASSQERTGDTEAFF,TRBJ1-1,TRBV4-1,.
CASSTGRGVGTQYF,TRBJ2-5,TRBV19,few
CASSWGHYSTDTQYF,TRBJ2-3,TRBV5-6,many
CASSLSAGVGEQYF,TRBJ2-7,TRBV27,few
CSVDMGYYGYTF,TRBJ1-2,TRBV29-1,many
CASNPWGFNQPQHF,TRBJ1-5,TRBV6-2/TRBV6-3,many
CAWNRGTTSTDTQYF,TRBJ2-3,TRBV30,few
CASSSSPRGGSETQYF,TRBJ2-5,TRBV27,.
CAWSEDDNEQFF,TRBJ2-1,TRBV30,few
CASSLLWSPNTEAFF,TRBJ1-1,TRBV27,many
CASSYGSPSSNEKLFF,TRBJ1-4,TRBV13,many
CASRPTGLATEAFF,TRBJ1-1,TRBV4-2,.
CASSLAGYAYEQYF,TRBJ2-7,TRBV27,few
CSVEDPSVDPLYGYTF,TRBJ1-2,TRBV29-1,few
CASSQDSAPRGTEAFF,TRBJ1-1,TRBV7-9,.
CASSPLGLGDEQFF,TRBJ2-1,TRBV12-3/TRBV12-4,.
CALLDKLSYEQYF,TRBJ2-7,TRBV30,many
CASSPTGPEALF,TRBJ1-1,TRBV12-3/TRBV12-4,once
CASRSGDRGSNYGYTF,TRBJ1-2,TRBV7-9,.
CASSQDYSVNEKLFF,TRBJ1-4,TRBV4-1,.
CASSSMDGGHQPPHF,TRBJ1-5,TRBV6-5,once
CASSPDLGKSYEQYF,TRBJ2-7,TRBV4-3,many
CASSEGLQMGTQYF,TRBJ2-3,TRBV9,.